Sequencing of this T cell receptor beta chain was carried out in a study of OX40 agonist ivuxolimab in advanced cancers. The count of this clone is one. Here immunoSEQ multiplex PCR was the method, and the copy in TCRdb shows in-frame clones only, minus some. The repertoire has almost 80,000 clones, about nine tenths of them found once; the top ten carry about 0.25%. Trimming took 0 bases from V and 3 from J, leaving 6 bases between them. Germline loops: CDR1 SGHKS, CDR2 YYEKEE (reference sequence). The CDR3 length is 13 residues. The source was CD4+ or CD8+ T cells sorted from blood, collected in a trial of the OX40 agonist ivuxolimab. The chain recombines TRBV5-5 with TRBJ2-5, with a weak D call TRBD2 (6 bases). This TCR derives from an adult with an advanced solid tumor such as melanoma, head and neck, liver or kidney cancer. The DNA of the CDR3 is TGTGCCAGCAGCTTGGGGACTAAAGAGACCCAGTACTTC. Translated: CASSLGTKETQYF.